The clone carrying this T cell receptor (beta chain) turned up a few times. The CDR3 spans 15 residues. V was cut by 5 bases and J by 4 bases, with 16 bases left in between. CDR1 and CDR2 (germline): SEHNR, FQNEAQ (reference sequence). TCRdb reanalysed the RT-PCR reads using MiXCR and keeps one entry per CDR3 protein. Altogether hundreds of thousands of distinct CDR3 sequences are present, roughly 10% being singletons, with the ten largest covering 8% to 13%. These data are taken from a study of response to subunit inactivated influenza vaccine. This sample was shared with a second study, whose subject was T cells expressing NK-cell markers. That source notes: Template switching by 5'RACE with UMIs generated the TCR beta cDNA.

The sequence was collected from a man aged 45 to 65 who received an inactivated influenza vaccine. The sequences come from PBMCs from blood, collected on the day of vaccination. V gene TRBV7-9 combines with J gene TRBJ2-3, with D possibly called TRBD1 or TRBD2 (7 bases each). CDR3 in amino acids: CASSPQGGSADTQYF. DNA of the CDR3: TGTGCCAGCAGCCCCCAGGGGGGGAGTGCAGATACGCAGTATTTT.